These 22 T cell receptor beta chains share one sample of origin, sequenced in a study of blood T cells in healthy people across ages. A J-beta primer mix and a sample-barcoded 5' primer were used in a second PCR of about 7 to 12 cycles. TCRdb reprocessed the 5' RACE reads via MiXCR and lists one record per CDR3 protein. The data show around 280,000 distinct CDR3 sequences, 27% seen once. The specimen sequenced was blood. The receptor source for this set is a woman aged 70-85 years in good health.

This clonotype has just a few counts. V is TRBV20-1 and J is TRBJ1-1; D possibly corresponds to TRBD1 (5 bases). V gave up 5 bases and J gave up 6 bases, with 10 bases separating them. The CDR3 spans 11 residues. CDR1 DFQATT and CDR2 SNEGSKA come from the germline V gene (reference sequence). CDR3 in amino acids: CSAQWGAEAFF. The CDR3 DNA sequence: TGCAGTGCTCAATGGGGCGCTGAAGCTTTCTTT.

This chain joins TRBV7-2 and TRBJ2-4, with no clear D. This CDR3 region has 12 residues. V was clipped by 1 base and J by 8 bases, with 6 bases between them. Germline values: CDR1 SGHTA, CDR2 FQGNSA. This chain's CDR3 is CASSLGVDIQYF. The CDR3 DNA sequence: TGTGCCAGCAGCTTAGGGGTTGACATTCAGTACTTC.

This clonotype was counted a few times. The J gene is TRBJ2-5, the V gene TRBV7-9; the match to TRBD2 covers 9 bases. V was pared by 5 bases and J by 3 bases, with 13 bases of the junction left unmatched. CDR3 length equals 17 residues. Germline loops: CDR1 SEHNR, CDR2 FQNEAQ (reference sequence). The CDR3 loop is CASSLTQAIAGEETQYF. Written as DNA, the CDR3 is TGTGCCAGCAGCCTTACCCAAGCGATAGCGGGAGAAGAGACCCAGTACTTC.

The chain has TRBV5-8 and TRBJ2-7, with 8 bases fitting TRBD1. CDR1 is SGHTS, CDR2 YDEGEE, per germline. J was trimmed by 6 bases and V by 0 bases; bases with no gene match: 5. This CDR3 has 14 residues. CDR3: CASSLGQGLSEQYF. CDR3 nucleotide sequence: TGTGCCAGCAGCTTGGGACAGGGGCTCAGCGAGCAGTACTTC.

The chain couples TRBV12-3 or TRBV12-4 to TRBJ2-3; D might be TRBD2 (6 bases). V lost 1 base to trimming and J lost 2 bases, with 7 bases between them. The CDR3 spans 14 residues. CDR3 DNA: TGTGCCAGCAGTTTAGGGACTACCACAGATACGCAGTATTTT. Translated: CASSLGTTTDTQYF.

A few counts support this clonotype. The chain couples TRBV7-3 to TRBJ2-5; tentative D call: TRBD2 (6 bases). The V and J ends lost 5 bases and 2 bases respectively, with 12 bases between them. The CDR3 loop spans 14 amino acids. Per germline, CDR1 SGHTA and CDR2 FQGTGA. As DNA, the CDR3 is TGTGCCAGCAGCCAGTCTAGCGCTCAAGAGACCCAGTACTTC. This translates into CASSQSSAQETQYF.

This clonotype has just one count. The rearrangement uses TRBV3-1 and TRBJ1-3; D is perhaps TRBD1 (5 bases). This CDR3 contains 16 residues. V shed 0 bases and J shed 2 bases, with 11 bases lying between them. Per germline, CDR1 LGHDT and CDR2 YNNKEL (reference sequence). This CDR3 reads CASSQEWVGAGNTIYF. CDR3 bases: TGTGCCAGCAGCCAAGAATGGGTAGGGGCTGGAAACACCATATATTTT.

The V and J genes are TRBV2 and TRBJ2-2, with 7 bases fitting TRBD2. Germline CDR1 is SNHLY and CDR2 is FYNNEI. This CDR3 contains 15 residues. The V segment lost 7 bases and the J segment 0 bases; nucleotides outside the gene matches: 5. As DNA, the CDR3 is TGTGCCAGCATCTCAGGACTAGCGAACACCGGGGAGCTGTTTTTT. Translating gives CASISGLANTGELFF.

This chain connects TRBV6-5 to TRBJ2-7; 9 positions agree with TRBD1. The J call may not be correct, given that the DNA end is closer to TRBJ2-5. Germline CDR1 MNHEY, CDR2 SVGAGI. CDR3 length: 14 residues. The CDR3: CASSYVGTGTTQYF. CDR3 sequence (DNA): TGTGCCAGCAGTTACGTTGGGACAGGGACGACCCAGTACTTC.

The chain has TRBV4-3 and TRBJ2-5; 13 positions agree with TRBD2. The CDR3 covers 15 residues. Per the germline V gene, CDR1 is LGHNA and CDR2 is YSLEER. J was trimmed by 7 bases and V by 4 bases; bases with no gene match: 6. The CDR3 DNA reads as TGCGCCAGCAGCCGGACTAGCGGGAGTCTTGTGACCCAGTACTTC. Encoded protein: CASSRTSGSLVTQYF.

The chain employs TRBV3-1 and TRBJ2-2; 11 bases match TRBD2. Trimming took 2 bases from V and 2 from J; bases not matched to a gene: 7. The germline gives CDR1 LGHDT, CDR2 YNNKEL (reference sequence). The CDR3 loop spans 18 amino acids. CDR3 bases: TGTGCCAGCAGCCAAAGATACGGGACTAGCGGTAACACCGGGGAGCTGTTTTTT. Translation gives CASSQRYGTSGNTGELFF.

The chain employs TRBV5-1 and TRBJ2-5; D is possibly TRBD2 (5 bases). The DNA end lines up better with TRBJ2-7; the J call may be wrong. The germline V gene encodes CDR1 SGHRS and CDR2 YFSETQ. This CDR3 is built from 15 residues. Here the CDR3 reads CASSSPTLGVYEQYF. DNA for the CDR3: TGCGCCAGCAGCTCTCCCACTCTCGGGGTGTACGAGCAGTACTTC.

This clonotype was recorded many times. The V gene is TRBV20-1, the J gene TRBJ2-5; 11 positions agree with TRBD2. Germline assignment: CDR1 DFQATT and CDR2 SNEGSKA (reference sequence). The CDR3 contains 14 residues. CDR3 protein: CSPLSGRALETQYF. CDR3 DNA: TGCAGCCCTCTTAGCGGGAGGGCCTTGGAGACCCAGTACTTC.

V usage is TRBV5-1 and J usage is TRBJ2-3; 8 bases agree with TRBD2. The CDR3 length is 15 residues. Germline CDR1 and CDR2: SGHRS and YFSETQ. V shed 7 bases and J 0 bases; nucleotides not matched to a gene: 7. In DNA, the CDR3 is TGCGCCAGCGAAACTAGCGGAGCTAGCACAGATACGCAGTATTTT. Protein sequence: CASETSGASTDTQYF.

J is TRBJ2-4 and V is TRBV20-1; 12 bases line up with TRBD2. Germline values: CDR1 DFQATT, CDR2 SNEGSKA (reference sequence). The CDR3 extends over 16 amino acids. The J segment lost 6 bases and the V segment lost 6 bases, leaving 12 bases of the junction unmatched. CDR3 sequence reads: CSASGLAGQLPNIQYF. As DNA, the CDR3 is TGCAGTGCGTCGGGACTAGCGGGCCAACTTCCAAACATTCAGTACTTC.

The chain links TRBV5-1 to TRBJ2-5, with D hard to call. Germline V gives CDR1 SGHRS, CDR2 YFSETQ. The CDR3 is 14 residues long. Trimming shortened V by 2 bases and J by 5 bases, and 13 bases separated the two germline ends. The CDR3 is CASSFTSSRETQYF. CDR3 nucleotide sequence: TGCGCCAGCAGCTTTACGTCTTCGAGGGAGACCCAGTACTTC.

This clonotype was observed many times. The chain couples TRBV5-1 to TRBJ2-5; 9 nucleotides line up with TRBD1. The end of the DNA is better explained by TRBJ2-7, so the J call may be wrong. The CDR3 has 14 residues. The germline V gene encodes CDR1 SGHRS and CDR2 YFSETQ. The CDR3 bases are TGCGCCAGCAGCACCGACAGGGGGGCCTACGAGCAGTACTTC. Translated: CASSTDRGAYEQYF.

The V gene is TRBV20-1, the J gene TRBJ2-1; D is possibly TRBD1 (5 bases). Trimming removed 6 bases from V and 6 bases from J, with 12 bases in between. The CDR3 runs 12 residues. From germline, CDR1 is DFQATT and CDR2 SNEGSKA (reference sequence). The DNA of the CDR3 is TGCAGTGCCACGACAGTAATCAATGAGCAGTTCTTC. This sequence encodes CSATTVINEQFF.

The CDR3 DNA is TGTGCCAGCAGTTACTCGAATCGGATTAGCTATGGCTACACCTTC. Its translation is CASSYSNRISYGYTF. The chain joins TRBV6-5 to TRBJ1-2; no firm D call. V was clipped by 0 bases and J by 4 bases, with 12 bases between them. This CDR3 spans 15 amino acids. Germline V gene sequence: CDR1 MNHEY, CDR2 SVGAGI.

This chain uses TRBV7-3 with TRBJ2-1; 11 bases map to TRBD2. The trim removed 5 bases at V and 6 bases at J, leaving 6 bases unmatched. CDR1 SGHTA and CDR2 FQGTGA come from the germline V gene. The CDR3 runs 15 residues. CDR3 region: CASSPGTSGPNEQFF. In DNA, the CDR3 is TGTGCCAGCAGCCCCGGGACTAGCGGCCCCAATGAGCAGTTCTTC.

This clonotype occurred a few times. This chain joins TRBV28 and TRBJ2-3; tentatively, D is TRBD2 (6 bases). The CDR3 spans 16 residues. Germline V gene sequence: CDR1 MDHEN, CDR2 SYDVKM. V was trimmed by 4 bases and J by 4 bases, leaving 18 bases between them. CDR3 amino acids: CASSSRGPPIPDTQYF. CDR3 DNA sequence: TGTGCCAGCAGTTCGCGGGGTCCCCCTATTCCAGATACGCAGTATTTT. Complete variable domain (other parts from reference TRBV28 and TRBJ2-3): DVKVTQSSRYLVKRTGEKVFLECVQDMDHENMFWYRQDPGLGLRLIYFSYDVKMKEKGDIPEGYSVSREKKERFSLILESASTNQTSMYLCASSSRGPPIPDTQYFGPGTRLTVL.

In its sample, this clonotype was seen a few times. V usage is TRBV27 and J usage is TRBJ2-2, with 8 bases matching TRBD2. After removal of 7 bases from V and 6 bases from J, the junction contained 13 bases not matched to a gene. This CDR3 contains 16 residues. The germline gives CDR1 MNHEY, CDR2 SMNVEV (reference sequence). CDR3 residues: CASKNSGTSPAGELFF. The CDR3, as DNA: TGTGCCAGCAAAAACTCCGGGACTAGTCCCGCCGGGGAGCTGTTTTTT.